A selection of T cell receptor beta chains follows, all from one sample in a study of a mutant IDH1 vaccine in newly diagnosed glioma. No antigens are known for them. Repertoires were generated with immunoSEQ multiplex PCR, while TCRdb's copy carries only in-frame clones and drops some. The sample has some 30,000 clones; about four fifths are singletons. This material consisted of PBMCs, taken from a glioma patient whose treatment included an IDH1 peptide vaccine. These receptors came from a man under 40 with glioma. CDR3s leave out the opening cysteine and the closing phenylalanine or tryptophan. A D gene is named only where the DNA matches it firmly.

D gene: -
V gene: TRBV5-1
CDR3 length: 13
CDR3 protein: ASSLMSGVDTEAF

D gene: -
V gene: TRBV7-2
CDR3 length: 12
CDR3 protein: ASSLEGAGTSLF

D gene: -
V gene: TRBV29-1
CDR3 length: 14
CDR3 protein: SVEKGLGGSYNEQF

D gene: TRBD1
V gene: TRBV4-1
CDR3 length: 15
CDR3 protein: ASSPPTGLKNTGELF

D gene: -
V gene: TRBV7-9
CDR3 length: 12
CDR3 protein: ASSLIGTNTEAF

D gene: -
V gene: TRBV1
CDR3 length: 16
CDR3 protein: TSSQAARLAGGNNEQF

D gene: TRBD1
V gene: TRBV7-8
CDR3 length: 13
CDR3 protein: ASSPGDSYNYGYT

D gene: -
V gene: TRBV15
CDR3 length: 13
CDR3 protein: ATSRDQALQETQY

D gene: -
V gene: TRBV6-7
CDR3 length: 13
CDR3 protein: ASSSRTAISYEQY

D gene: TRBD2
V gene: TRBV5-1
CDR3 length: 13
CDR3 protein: ASSPRSGNLYEQY

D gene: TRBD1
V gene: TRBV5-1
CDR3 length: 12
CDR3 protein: ASSPGTASYEQY

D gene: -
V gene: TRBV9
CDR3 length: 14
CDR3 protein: ASSAAAGEGGTEAF

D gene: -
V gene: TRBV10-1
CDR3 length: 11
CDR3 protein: ASRMSSYNEQF

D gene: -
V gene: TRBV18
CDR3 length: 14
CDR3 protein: ASSLWEPTVSGELF

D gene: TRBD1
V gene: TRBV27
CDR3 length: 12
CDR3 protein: ASSFNDRVSGYT

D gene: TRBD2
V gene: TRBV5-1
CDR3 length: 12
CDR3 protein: ASSKLAGEYEQY

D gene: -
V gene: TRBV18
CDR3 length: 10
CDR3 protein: ASSPGSDEQY

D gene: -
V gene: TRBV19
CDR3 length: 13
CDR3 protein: ASSNQNGTSYEQY

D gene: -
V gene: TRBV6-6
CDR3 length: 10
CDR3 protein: ASKTGAEKLF

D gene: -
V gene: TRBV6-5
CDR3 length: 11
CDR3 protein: TAGGTAPYEQY

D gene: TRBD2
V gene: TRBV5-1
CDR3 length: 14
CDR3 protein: ASSPGLAGGEGEQY

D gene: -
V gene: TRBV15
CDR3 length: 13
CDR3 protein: ATKGNWSRGYEQY

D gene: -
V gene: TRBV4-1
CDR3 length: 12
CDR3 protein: ASSHGGSSYEQY

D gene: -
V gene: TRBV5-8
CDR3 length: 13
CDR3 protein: ASSSWTVGGEKLF

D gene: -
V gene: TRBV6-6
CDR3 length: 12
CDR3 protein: ASSYSKGPYEQY

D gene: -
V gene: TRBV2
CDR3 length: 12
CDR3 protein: ASSEGQRRYEQY

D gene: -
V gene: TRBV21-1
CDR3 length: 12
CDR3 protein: ASIRQAPHTEAF

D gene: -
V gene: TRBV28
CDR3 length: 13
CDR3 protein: ASSPLQGGNQPQH

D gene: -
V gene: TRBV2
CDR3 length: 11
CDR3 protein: ASSWTVSYEQY

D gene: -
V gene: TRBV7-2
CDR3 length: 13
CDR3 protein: ASSLQSGNTGELF

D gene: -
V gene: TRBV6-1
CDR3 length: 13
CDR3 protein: ASSEASIRHQPQH

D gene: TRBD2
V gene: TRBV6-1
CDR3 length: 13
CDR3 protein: ASAVTSGSLDEQF